Listed below are T cell receptor beta chains from one sample, sequenced in a study of blood T cell repertoires in COVID-19. Libraries were prepared by immunoSEQ multiplex PCR; TCRdb keeps only in-frame clonotypes and omits some of them. The profile shows 130,000 to 150,000 clones, about four fifths of them singletons. The sample was peripheral blood. These receptors all stem from a woman of 80 years or more in a cohort sampled during active or convalescent COVID-19. CDR3s include the opening cysteine and the closing phenylalanine or tryptophan. The D gene is left open where the match is weak. A clone size is listed for some rows: how often the clone was seen (once, few, many), or a class if it is expanded.

V gene,clone size,D gene,J gene,CDR3 protein,CDR3 DNA
TRBV2,-,TRBD2,TRBJ2-5,CASSEALLAGQETQYF,TGTGCCAGCAGTGAAGCGCTTCTAGCGGGGCAAGAGACCCAGTACTTC
TRBV12-5,once,-,TRBJ1-1,CASGLGQTEAFF,TGTGCTAGTGGTTTGGGACAGACTGAAGCTTTCTTT
TRBV5-4,-,TRBD1,TRBJ1-2,CASSYAGGFSYGYTF,TGTGCCAGCAGCTACGCAGGGGGCTTTAGCTATGGCTACACCTTC
TRBV5-6,-,TRBD1,TRBJ2-1,CASSLVQGAAEQFF,TGTGCCAGCAGCTTGGTTCAGGGGGCAGCTGAGCAGTTCTTC
TRBV7-9,-,TRBD1,TRBJ2-1,CASSGTSGTEYNEQFF,TGTGCCAGCAGTGGCACCTCCGGGACAGAATACAATGAGCAGTTCTTC
TRBV30,-,-,TRBJ1-5,CACTQDSNQPQHF,TGTGCCTGTACACAGGATTCGAATCAGCCCCAGCATTTT
TRBV7-8,-,TRBD1,TRBJ1-3,CASSLYRDSSGNTIYF,TGTGCCAGCAGCCTATACAGGGACAGCTCTGGAAACACCATATATTTT
TRBV7-9,-,TRBD1,TRBJ1-2,CASSRDRANYGYTF,TGTGCCAGCAGCCGAGACAGGGCTAACTATGGCTACACCTTC
TRBV29-1,once,TRBD1,TRBJ1-1,CSTGTGMTNTEAFF,TGCAGCACCGGGACAGGGATGACGAACACTGAAGCTTTCTTT
TRBV20-1,-,-,TRBJ2-1,CSGGGRGEQFF,TGCAGTGGCGGAGGGCGCGGTGAGCAGTTCTTC
TRBV2,-,-,TRBJ1-1,CASSEPYEAFF,TGTGCCAGCAGTGAACCTTATGAAGCTTTCTTT
TRBV2,once,-,TRBJ1-1,CASSGQGLNTEAFF,TGTGCCAGCAGTGGGCAGGGACTTAACACTGAAGCTTTCTTT
TRBV19,-,-,TRBJ1-5,CASSKGGNSNQPQHF,TGTGCCAGTAGTAAGGGAGGTAATAGCAATCAGCCCCAGCATTTT
TRBV6-5,-,-,TRBJ2-5,CASSYSMSSQETQYF,TGTGCCAGCAGTTACTCGATGTCCAGCCAAGAGACCCAGTACTTC
TRBV6-6,-,-,TRBJ2-7,CASSYTSPEGSQQYF,TGTGCCAGCAGTTACACATCCCCGGAGGGGTCGCAGCAGTACTTC
TRBV6-2/TRBV6-3,-,-,TRBJ2-5,CASSYFTVQETQYF,TGTGCCAGCAGTTACTTCACAGTCCAAGAGACCCAGTACTTC
TRBV5-4,few,TRBD2,TRBJ2-5,CASSSQVSGGQETQYF,TGTGCCAGCAGCTCCCAAGTGAGCGGGGGCCAAGAGACCCAGTACTTC
TRBV4-3,-,-,TRBJ1-2,CASSQHYRGAAYGYTF,TGCGCCAGCAGCCAACATTATCGGGGGGCGGCCTATGGCTACACCTTC
TRBV9,-,-,TRBJ2-2,CASSVLETGELFF,TGTGCCAGCAGCGTATTAGAAACCGGGGAGCTGTTTTTT
TRBV27,-,-,TRBJ1-2,CASSFSRGYGYTF,TGTGCCAGCAGTTTTTCTAGGGGCTATGGCTACACCTTC
TRBV21-1,few,-,TRBJ1-3,CASSKGGRGTSSGNTIYF,TGTGCCAGCAGCAAAGGAGGCCGAGGTACGAGCTCTGGAAACACCATATATTTT
TRBV7-2,-,TRBD1,TRBJ1-5,CASSGDRGFSNQPQHF,TGTGCCAGCAGCGGAGACAGGGGTTTCAGCAATCAGCCCCAGCATTTT
TRBV5-1,-,-,TRBJ1-6,CASSLQGTNSPLHF,TGCGCCAGCAGCTTGCAGGGTACGAATTCACCCCTCCACTTT
TRBV19,-,TRBD2,TRBJ2-1,CASSIQRGFNEQFF,TGTGCCAGTAGTATCCAGCGGGGATTCAATGAGCAGTTCTTC
TRBV6-6,-,TRBD1,TRBJ2-2,CASSITGAGELFF,TGTGCCAGCAGTATCACAGGGGCCGGGGAGCTGTTTTTT
TRBV4-2,few,-,TRBJ2-1,CASSAAGTYNEQFF,TGTGCCAGCAGCGCTGCCGGGACCTACAATGAGCAGTTCTTC
TRBV6-2/TRBV6-3,-,-,TRBJ1-1,CASSVDRIKGTEAFF,TGTGCCAGCAGTGTCGACAGGATCAAGGGCACTGAAGCTTTCTTT
TRBV7-6,-,-,TRBJ1-1,CASSLDLNTEAFF,TGTGCCAGCAGCTTAGACTTAAACACTGAAGCTTTCTTT
TRBV29-1,once,-,TRBJ1-3,CSARDNGNTIYF,TGCAGCGCCCGGGACAATGGAAACACCATATATTTT
TRBV15,-,-,TRBJ1-2,CATSRDPAEARNGYTF,TGTGCCACCAGCAGAGATCCCGCAGAGGCTCGGAATGGCTACACCTTC